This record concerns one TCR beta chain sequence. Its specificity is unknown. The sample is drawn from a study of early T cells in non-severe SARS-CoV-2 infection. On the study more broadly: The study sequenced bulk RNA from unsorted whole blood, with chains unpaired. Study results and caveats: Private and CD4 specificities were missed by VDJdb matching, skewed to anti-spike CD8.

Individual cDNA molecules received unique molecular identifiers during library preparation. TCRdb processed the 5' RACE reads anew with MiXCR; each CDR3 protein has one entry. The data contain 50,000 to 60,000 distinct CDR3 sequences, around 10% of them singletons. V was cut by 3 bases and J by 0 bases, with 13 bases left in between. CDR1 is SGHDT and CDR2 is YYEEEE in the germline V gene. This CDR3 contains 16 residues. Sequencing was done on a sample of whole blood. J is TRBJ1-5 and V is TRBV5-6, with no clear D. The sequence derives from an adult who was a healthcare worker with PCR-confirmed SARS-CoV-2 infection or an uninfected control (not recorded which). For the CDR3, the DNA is TGTGCCAGCAGCTCCCTGAGCGGTACTAGCAATCAGCCCCAGCATTTT. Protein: CASSSLSGTSNQPQHF.